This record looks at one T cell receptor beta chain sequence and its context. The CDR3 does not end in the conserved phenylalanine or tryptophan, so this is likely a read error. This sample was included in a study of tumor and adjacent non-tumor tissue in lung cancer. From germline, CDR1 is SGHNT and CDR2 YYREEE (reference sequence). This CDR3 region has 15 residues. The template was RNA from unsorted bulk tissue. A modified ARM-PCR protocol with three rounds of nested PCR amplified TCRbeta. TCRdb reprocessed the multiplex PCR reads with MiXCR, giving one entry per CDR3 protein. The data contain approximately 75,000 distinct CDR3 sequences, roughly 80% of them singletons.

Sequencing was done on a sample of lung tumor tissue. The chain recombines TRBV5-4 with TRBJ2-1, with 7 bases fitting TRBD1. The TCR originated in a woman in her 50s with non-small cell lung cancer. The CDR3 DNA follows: TGTGTCAGCAGTTCCCCGACAGGGCCCTACGATGAGCAGTTCATC. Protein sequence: CVSSSPTGPYDEQFI.